This T cell receptor (beta chain) was recovered during a study of blood T cell repertoires in COVID-19 (dated by TCRdb to about 2020). Study-wide context: The collaborator samples originated in the United States, Italy and Spain and spanned the acute and convalescent phases of COVID-19. Subjects who had been exposed to COVID-19, were actively infected with it, or had recovered from it provided the deeply sampled blood TCRbeta repertoires that made up the dataset. Nearly every sample came with metadata listing a de-identified subject ID, COVID-19 status, age in years and sex. Where available, HLA class I and class II types were taken from metadata supplied by the sample provider and were not determined by assay-based typing. The material from the prospective study consisted of cDNA or gDNA derived from T cells, B-cell-depleted T cells, or PBMCs. The samples were drawn from the first 160 participants of the ongoing ImmuneRACE study and from over a thousand subjects provided by 6 global collaborators. The repertoires were made available in a free public database intended to serve as a resource for research on the immune response to SARS-CoV-2. The full study reports these points: The amount of clinical and demographic metadata varied by source and participant and was provided uncurated.

The CDR3 goes from the cysteine to the phenylalanine over 14 residues. Of all the DNA, just the CDR3 is kept, 42 bases in frame from base 1. V is cut by 4 bases and J by 5 bases, and the space between the germline ends is 14 bases. CDR1 and CDR2, looked up from the germline V gene (reference sequence), are WNHNN and SYGVQD. Collaborating institutions collected whole blood in K2EDTA tubes following their own protocols. For TCRbeta analysis, collaborators shipped samples as frozen whole blood, isolated PBMCs, or DNA extracted from either of those sample types. TCRbeta CDR3 regions were amplified from genomic DNA using the immunoSEQ Assay, a bias-controlled multiplex PCR. For the original study's pipeline: The number of nucleated cells in each sample was estimated from the amplification of reference gene primers within the assay. To quantify the absolute abundance of each unique TCRbeta CDR3 rearrangement, sequence reads were collapsed and filtered. For each sample, productive Simpson clonality was calculated as the square root of Simpson's diversity index over productive rearrangements. Entries here come from immuneACCESS through TCRdb and include only in-frame sequences with V and J called. Some clones fail to appear in such tables; in the studies checked, an unresolved V gene covers under half of the shortfall, and the cause of the remainder is unknown. V, J and clone size are those of that table, while D and trimming were read from the DNA. This sample is represented by about 300,000 clones; 86% of them were singletons. The ten largest clonotypes hold around 1.5% of the sample.

Comment on this clone: Which antigen it targets is not known. Base qualities were left out, and no much larger clone turns up one base away.

The clonotype was recovered from a woman aged 45-65 years with acute or convalescent COVID-19. The rearranged chain carries TRBV10-1 and TRBJ1-1; the D gene is perhaps TRBD1, on 5 matching bases. Sequenced input: peripheral blood. In nucleotides, the sequence is TGCGCCAGCAGTGTAGGGGCCGCCGTAACTGAAGCTTTCTTT. This encodes CASSVGAAVTEAFF.